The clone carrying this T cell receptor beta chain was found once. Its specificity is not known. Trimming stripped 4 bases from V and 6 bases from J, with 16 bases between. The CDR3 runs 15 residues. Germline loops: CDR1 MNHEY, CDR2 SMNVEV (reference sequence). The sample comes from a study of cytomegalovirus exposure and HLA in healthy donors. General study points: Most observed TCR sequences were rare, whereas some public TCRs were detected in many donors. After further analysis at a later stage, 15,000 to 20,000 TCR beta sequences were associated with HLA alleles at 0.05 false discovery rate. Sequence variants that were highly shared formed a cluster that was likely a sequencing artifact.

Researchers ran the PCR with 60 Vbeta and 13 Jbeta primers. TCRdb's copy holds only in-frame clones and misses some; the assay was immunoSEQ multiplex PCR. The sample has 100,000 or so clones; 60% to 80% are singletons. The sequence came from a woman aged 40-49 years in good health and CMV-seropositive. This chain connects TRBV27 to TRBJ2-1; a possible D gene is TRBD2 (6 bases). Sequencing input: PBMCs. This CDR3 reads CASSSWDSPGNEQFF. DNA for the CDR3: TGTGCCAGCAGTTCGTGGGACTCACCGGGCAATGAGCAGTTCTTC.